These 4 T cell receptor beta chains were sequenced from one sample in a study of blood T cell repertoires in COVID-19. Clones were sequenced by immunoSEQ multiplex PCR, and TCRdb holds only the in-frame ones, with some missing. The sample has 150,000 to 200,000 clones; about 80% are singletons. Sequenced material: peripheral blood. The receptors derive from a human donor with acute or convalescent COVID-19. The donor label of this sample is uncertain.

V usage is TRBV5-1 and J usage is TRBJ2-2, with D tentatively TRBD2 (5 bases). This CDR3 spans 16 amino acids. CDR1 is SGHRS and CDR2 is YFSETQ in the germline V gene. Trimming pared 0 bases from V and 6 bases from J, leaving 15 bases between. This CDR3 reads CASSLGGSLNPGELFF. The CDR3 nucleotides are TGCGCCAGCAGCTTGGGTGGGAGCCTTAACCCCGGGGAGCTGTTTTTT.

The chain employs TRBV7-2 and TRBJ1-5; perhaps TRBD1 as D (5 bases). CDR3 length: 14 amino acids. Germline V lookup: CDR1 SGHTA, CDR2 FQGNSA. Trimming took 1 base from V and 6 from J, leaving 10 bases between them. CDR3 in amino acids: CASSLGAGSQPQHF. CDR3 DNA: TGTGCCAGCAGCTTAGGGGCAGGGTCTCAGCCCCAGCATTTT.

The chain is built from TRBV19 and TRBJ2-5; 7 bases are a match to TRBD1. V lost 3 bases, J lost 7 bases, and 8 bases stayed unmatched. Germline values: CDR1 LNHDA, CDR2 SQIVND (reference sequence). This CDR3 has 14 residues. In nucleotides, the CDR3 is TGTGCCAGTAGTATGGGGACAGCTCTGAGGACCCAGTACTTC. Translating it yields CASSMGTALRTQYF. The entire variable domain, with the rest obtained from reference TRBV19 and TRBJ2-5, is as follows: DGGITQSPKYLFRKEGQNVTLSCEQNLNHDAMYWYRQDPGQGLRLIYYSQIVNDFQKGDIAEGYSVSREKKESFPLTVTSAQKNPTAFYLCASSMGTALRTQYFGPGTRLLVL.

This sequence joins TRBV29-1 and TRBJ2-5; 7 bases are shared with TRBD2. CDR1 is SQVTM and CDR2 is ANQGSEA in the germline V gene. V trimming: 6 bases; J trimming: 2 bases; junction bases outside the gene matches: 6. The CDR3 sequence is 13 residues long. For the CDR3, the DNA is TGCAGCGTCCCGCGGGGAGGGCAAGAGACCCAGTACTTC. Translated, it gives CSVPRGGQETQYF.